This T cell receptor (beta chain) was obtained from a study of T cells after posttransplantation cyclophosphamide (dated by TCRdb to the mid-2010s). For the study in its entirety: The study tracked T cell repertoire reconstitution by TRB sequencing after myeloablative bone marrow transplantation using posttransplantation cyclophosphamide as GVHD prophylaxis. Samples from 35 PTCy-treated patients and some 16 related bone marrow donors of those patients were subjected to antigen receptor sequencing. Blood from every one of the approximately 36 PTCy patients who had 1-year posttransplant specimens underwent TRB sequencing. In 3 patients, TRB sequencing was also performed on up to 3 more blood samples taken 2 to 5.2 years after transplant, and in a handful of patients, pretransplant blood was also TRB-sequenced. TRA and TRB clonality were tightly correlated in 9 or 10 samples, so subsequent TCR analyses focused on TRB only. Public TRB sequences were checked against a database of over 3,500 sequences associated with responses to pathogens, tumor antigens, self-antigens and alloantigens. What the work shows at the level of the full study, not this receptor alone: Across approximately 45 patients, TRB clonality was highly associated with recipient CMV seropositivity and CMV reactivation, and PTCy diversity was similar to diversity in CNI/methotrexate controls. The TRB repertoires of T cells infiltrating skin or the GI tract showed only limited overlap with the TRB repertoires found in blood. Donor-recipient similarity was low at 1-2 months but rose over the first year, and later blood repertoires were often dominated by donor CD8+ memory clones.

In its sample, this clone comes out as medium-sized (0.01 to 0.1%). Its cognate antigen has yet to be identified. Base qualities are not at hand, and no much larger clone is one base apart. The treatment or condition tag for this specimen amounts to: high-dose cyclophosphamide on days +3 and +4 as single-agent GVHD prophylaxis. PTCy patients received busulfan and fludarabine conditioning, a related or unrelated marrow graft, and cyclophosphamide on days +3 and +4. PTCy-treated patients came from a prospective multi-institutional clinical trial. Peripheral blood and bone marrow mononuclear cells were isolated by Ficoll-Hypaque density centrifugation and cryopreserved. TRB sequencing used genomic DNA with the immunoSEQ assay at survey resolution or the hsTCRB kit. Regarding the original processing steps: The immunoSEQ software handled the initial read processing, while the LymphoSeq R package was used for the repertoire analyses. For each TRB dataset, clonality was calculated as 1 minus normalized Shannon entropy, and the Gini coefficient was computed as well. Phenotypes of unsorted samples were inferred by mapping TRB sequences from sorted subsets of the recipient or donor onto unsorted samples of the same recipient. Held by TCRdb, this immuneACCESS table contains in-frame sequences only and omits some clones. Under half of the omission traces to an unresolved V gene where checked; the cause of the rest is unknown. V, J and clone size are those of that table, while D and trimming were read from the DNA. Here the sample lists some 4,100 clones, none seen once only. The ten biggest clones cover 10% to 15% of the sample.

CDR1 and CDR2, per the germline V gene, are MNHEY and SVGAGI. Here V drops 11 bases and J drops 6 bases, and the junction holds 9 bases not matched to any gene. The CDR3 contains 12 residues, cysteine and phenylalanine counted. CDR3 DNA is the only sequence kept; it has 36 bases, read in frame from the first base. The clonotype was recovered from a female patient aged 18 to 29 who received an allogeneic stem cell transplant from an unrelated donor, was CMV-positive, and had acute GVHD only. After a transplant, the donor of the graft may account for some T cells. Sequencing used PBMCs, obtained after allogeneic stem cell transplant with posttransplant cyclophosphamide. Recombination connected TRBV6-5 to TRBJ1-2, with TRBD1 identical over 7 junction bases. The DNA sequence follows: TGTGCCGCAGGAGACAGGGAAAATGGCTACACCTTC. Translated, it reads CAAGDRENGYTF.